The 31 T cell receptor beta chains listed next were all sequenced from one sample in a study of CD8 T cells in ankylosing spondylitis. TCRdb analysed the 5' RACE reads with MiXCR anew, one entry per CDR3 protein. The sample carries around 150,000 distinct CDR3 sequences, 6% to 8.5% recorded once. Material: blood, either unsorted or a sorted T cell fraction (not recorded which). These receptors were obtained from a female donor with ankylosing spondylitis or in good health (not recorded which).

This clonotype was counted ten times or more. The rearrangement uses TRBV7-2 and TRBJ1-6, with no clear D. Germline CDR1 reads SGHTA; CDR2 reads FQGNSA. V lost 2 bases, J lost 7 bases, and 9 bases lay in between. This CDR3 has 14 residues. CDR3 residues: CASSLLGTNSPLHF. CDR3 nucleotide sequence: TGTGCCAGCAGCTTACTAGGTACCAATTCACCCCTCCACTTT.

This clonotype was counted at least ten times. The chain employs TRBV6-5 and TRBJ2-7; TRBD1 matches at 10 bases. This CDR3 has 15 residues. V lost 4 bases and J lost 5; bases outside the gene matches: 8. Germline values: CDR1 MNHEY, CDR2 SVGAGI. In DNA, the CDR3 is TGTGCCAGCAGTTCCCCGGGACAGGGGAGGAACGAGCAGTACTTC. Translated, it gives CASSSPGQGRNEQYF.

This clonotype came up many times. The chain combines TRBV20-1 with TRBJ1-5; D unresolved. The CDR3 sequence is 15 residues long. V was shortened by 3 bases and J by 3 bases, with 15 bases between the two germline ends. From germline, CDR1 is DFQATT and CDR2 SNEGSKA (reference sequence). The DNA for the CDR3 is TGCAGTGCTAGGGGAGCGGGCAGGATCAATCAGCCCCAGCATTTT. It yields the protein CSARGAGRINQPQHF.

This clonotype was counted at least ten times. The rearrangement links TRBV4-2 to TRBJ2-1; 10 nucleotides agree with TRBD2. Germline CDR1 reads LGHNA; CDR2 reads YNFKEQ. This CDR3 comprises 18 residues. V lost 0 bases, J lost 6 bases, and 11 bases stayed unmatched. As DNA, the CDR3 is TGTGCCAGCAGCCAAGAGATAGCGGGGGGACTAAAGACCAATGAGCAGTTCTTC. Translation gives CASSQEIAGGLKTNEQFF.

This clonotype was recorded many times. The V gene is TRBV27, the J gene TRBJ2-1, with 8 positions matching TRBD2. Germline loops: CDR1 MNHEY, CDR2 SMNVEV (reference sequence). This CDR3 has 15 residues. V lost 2 bases and J lost 7; bases outside the gene matches: 7. The CDR3 loop reads CASSLTGTSINEQFF. CDR3 nucleotides: TGTGCCAGCAGTTTAACCGGGACTAGTATTAATGAGCAGTTCTTC.

This clonotype was recorded at least ten times. This rearrangement joins TRBV6-5 to TRBJ2-2; D may match TRBD1 or TRBD2 (6 bases each). The length of the CDR3 is 14 residues. V lost 3 bases, J lost 5 bases, and 10 bases lay in between. Germline lookup yields CDR1 MNHEY and CDR2 SVGAGI. CDR3 amino acids: CASSYRGETGELFF. CDR3 sequence (DNA): TGTGCCAGCAGTTATAGGGGGGAGACCGGGGAGCTGTTTTTT.

The sample holds many counts of this clonotype. The rearrangement links TRBV7-2 to TRBJ2-1; TRBD2 aligns across 12 bases. V gave up 5 bases and J gave up 9 bases; unmatched junction bases: 11. The germline gives CDR1 SGHTA, CDR2 FQGNSA. The CDR3 sequence is 16 residues long. In nucleotides, the CDR3 is TGTGCCAGCAGCCCCCTGACTAGCGGGGGATGGAGTGAGCAGTTCTTC. Translating it yields CASSPLTSGGWSEQFF.

This clonotype was found a few times. A much larger clonotype is one base distant, so this may be a read error. The chain uses TRBV7-8 and TRBJ1-4; TRBD1 might be the D (5 bases). Germline V lookup: CDR1 SGHVS, CDR2 FQNEAQ. The V gene lost 4 bases and the J gene lost 0 bases, with 15 bases spanning the gap. CDR3 length equals 17 residues. CDR3 amino acids: CASSSSRDVATNEKLFF. The CDR3 bases are TGTGCCAGCAGCTCCAGCCGGGACGTTGCAACTAATGAAAAACTGTTTTTT.

The V call is TRBV28, the J call TRBJ2-5, with 7 bases lining up with TRBD1. Per germline, CDR1 MDHEN and CDR2 SYDVKM. V dropped 6 bases and J dropped 4; count of bases not matched to a gene: 11. This CDR3 has 15 amino acids. CDR3 sequence: CASSLTTGDVETQYF. The CDR3 region has the DNA TGTGCCAGCAGCCTAACAACAGGGGACGTAGAGACCCAGTACTTC. Complete variable domain (other parts from reference TRBV28 and TRBJ2-5): DVKVTQSSRYLVKRTGEKVFLECVQDMDHENMFWYRQDPGLGLRLIYFSYDVKMKEKGDIPEGYSVSREKKERFSLILESASTNQTSMYLCASSLTTGDVETQYFGPGTRLLVL.

This clonotype came up many times. The chain is built from TRBV28 and TRBJ2-2; D unclear. CDR1 is MDHEN, CDR2 SYDVKM, per germline. V was cut by 4 bases and J by 6 bases, with 6 bases left in between. The CDR3 covers 12 residues. This CDR3 is CASSSRPGELFF. For the CDR3, the DNA is TGTGCCAGCAGTTCCCGGCCCGGGGAGCTGTTTTTT.

In this sample, this clonotype turned up many times. The chain couples TRBV12-5 to TRBJ2-3, with D maybe TRBD2 (6 bases). Germline CDR1 is LGHNT and CDR2 is FRNRAP. The V and J ends lost 0 bases and 2 bases respectively, with 18 bases between them. The CDR3 consists of 18 residues. CDR3 bases: TGTGCTAGTGGTTTGGTACTAAACCGGGGGATTCTCACAGATACGCAGTATTTT. Translating it yields CASGLVLNRGILTDTQYF.

The rearrangement joins TRBV6-2 or TRBV6-3 to TRBJ1-2, with no clear D. Per germline, CDR1 MNHEY and CDR2 SVGEGT. The CDR3 loop spans 12 amino acids. Trimming pared 5 bases from V and 4 bases from J, leaving 8 bases between. CDR3 amino acids: CASSSYGYGYTF. In DNA form, the CDR3 reads TGTGCCAGCAGTAGCTACGGCTATGGCTACACCTTC.

This clonotype was counted ten times or more. The junction and the germline gene differ at one end; a read error may be behind it. CDR3: CASCQIGLAGGKENEQFF. In DNA form, the CDR3 reads TGTGCCAGCTGCCAGATCGGCCTAGCGGGGGGTAAGGAAAATGAGCAGTTCTTC. The chain carries TRBV3-1 and TRBJ2-1, with TRBD2 matching over 11 bases. Germline V lookup: CDR1 LGHDT, CDR2 YNNKEL (reference sequence). CDR3 length: 18 amino acids.

Many counts were recorded for this clonotype. The rearrangement joins TRBV19 to TRBJ1-2; 7 positions match TRBD1. The CDR3 runs to 14 residues. The V segment lost 4 bases and the J segment 5 bases; nucleotides outside the gene matches: 7. Germline V CDR1 and CDR2: LNHDA, SQIVND (reference sequence). The CDR3 sequence: CASSRGDSRYGYTF. The CDR3 coding sequence is TGTGCCAGTAGTAGGGGGGACAGCCGATATGGCTACACCTTC.

The V gene is TRBV5-5, the J gene TRBJ2-7; TRBD1 matches at 7 bases. The CDR3 has 13 amino acids. The junction had 7 bases not matched to a gene; V was cut back by 7 bases and J by 3 bases. Germline lookup yields CDR1 SGHKS and CDR2 YYEKEE (reference sequence). The CDR3: CASGRDRFYEQYF. The CDR3 nucleotides read TGTGCCAGCGGTCGGGACAGATTCTACGAGCAGTACTTC.

This clonotype occurred a few times. The chain combines TRBV20-1 with TRBJ2-3; D remains unclear. CDR1 is DFQATT, CDR2 SNEGSKA, per germline (reference sequence). The CDR3 has 12 amino acids. V lost 7 bases to trimming and J lost 4 bases, with 12 bases between them. CDR3 DNA: TGCAGTGTTAGCCCCCTAGCAGATACGCAGTATTTT. It specifies CSVSPLADTQYF.

This clonotype was detected many times. The V call is TRBV27, the J call TRBJ1-5; D is possibly TRBD1 (5 bases). Trimming removed 6 bases from V and 7 bases from J, with 16 bases in between. The CDR3 is 14 residues long. Germline CDR1 and CDR2: MNHEY and SMNVEV (reference sequence). The CDR3 coding sequence is TGTGCCAGCAGCCCCCTCGGGGCGGTCCAGCCCCAGCATTTT. Amino acids: CASSPLGAVQPQHF.

This clonotype appeared many times. CDR3 amino acids: CASSLANFAYGYTF. The CDR3 DNA sequence: TGTGCCAGCAGTTTAGCGAACTTCGCCTATGGCTACACCTTC. The rearrangement uses TRBV12-3 or TRBV12-4 and TRBJ1-2, with D unresolved. CDR3 size: 14 residues. V was trimmed by 0 bases and J by 4 bases, leaving 9 bases between them.

Ten or more counts support this clonotype. V gene TRBV3-1 combines with J gene TRBJ1-6, with a tentative D call TRBD1 (6 bases). The CDR3 length is 13 residues. The V and J ends lost 4 bases and 9 bases respectively, with 10 bases between them. Germline V gene lookup returns CDR1 LGHDT and CDR2 YNNKEL (reference sequence). CDR3 protein: CASSRTDGSPLHF. The DNA of the CDR3 is TGTGCCAGCAGCCGGACAGATGGTTCACCCCTCCACTTT.

In its sample, this clonotype was seen many times. The CDR3 sequence is CASSLGLGTGELFF. The CDR3, as DNA: TGTGCCAGCAGCCTCGGTCTGGGCACCGGGGAGCTGTTTTTT. V is TRBV5-5 and J is TRBJ2-2; D remains ambiguous. This CDR3 has 14 residues. Trimming shortened V by 4 bases and J by 4 bases, and 11 bases separated the two germline ends. Germline CDR1 and CDR2: SGHKS and YYEKEE (reference sequence).

This clonotype was found many times. The V call is TRBV20-1, the J call TRBJ1-4; D unresolved. V was cut by 4 bases and J by 8 bases, with 20 bases left in between. From germline, CDR1 is DFQATT and CDR2 SNEGSKA (reference sequence). This CDR3 has 15 residues. CDR3 amino acids: CSATNTTYSMEKLFF. DNA of the CDR3: TGCAGTGCTACTAATACGACATACAGCATGGAAAAACTGTTTTTT.

The sample holds many counts of this clonotype. The V gene is TRBV28, the J gene TRBJ2-3; 7 nucleotides align to TRBD2. The trim removed 7 bases at V and 5 bases at J, leaving 6 bases unmatched. CDR1 and CDR2 from the germline V gene are MDHEN and SYDVKM. The CDR3 sequence is 13 residues long. The DNA for the CDR3 is TGTGCCAGCACCGGACTAGGGAGAGATACGCAGTATTTT. Translated: CASTGLGRDTQYF. Filled out from reference TRBV28 and TRBJ2-3, the complete variable domain reads DVKVTQSSRYLVKRTGEKVFLECVQDMDHENMFWYRQDPGLGLRLIYFSYDVKMKEKGDIPEGYSVSREKKERFSLILESASTNQTSMYLCASTGLGRDTQYFGPGTRLTVL.

The table lists this clonotype with many counts. This chain connects TRBV19 to TRBJ2-7; maybe TRBD1 (6 bases). CDR3 size: 14 residues. Germline-derived CDR1 and CDR2 are LNHDA and SQIVND (reference sequence). V dropped 6 bases and J dropped 0 bases, with 12 bases sitting between them. CDR3 region: CASRSTGLSYEQYF. The CDR3 region has the DNA TGTGCCAGTAGATCGACAGGTCTCTCCTACGAGCAGTACTTC.

This clonotype was seen ten or more times. The chain couples TRBV18 to TRBJ2-3; TRBD1 aligns across 7 bases. V was clipped by 7 bases and J by 1 base; unmatched bases: 5. Germline V lookup: CDR1 KGHSH, CDR2 LQKENI. The CDR3 covers 14 residues. In DNA form, the CDR3 reads TGTGCCAGCTTACAGGGGATGGGCACAGATACGCAGTATTTT. Its translation is CASLQGMGTDTQYF. The full variable domain, with the rest looked up from reference TRBV18 and TRBJ2-3, is NAGVMQNPRHLVRRRGQEARLRCSPMKGHSHVYWYRQLPEEGLKFMVYLQKENIIDESGMPKERFSAEFPKEGPSILRIQQVVRGDSAAYFCASLQGMGTDTQYFGPGTRLTVL.

This clonotype occurred many times. The chain has TRBV20-1 and TRBJ2-2, with TRBD2 matching over 14 bases. J was trimmed by 2 bases and V by 4 bases; bases with no gene match: 6. The CDR3 is 17 residues long. The germline V gene encodes CDR1 DFQATT and CDR2 SNEGSKA (reference sequence). The CDR3 nucleotides read TGCAGTGCTATATATGGGACTAGCGGGGGCAACACCGGGGAGCTGTTTTTT. Its protein product is CSAIYGTSGGNTGELFF.

This chain uses TRBV18 with TRBJ2-1, with 9 bases fitting TRBD1. After removal of 4 bases from V and 4 bases from J, the junction contained 5 bases not matched to a gene. CDR1 KGHSH and CDR2 LQKENI come from the germline V gene. CDR3 size: 15 residues. This CDR3 is CASSRPDRGYNEQFF. The DNA for the CDR3 is TGTGCCAGCTCACGTCCGGACAGGGGTTACAATGAGCAGTTCTTC.

This clonotype was observed at least ten times. The V and J genes are TRBV4-1 and TRBJ2-1, with a possible D match to TRBD1 (6 bases). V was cut by 3 bases and J by 4 bases, with 16 bases left in between. Germline CDR1 and CDR2: MGHRA and YSYEKL. CDR3 length: 16 residues. The CDR3 spells CASSQVLGQPYNEQFF. CDR3 coding DNA: TGCGCCAGCAGCCAGGTCCTAGGACAGCCATACAATGAGCAGTTCTTC.

The chain couples TRBV12-5 to TRBJ1-2; D might be TRBD1 (5 bases). The CDR3 has 14 residues. Germline V gene lookup returns CDR1 LGHNT and CDR2 FRNRAP. V was cut by 7 bases and J by 5 bases, with 17 bases left in between. CDR3 residues: CASAIGGIRYGYTF. For the CDR3, the DNA is TGTGCTAGTGCCATCGGGGGAATCCGGTATGGCTACACCTTC.

This clonotype was observed at least ten times. The chain has TRBV4-2 and TRBJ1-1; 11 bases are shared with TRBD1. Trimming removed 4 bases from V and 3 bases from J; junction bases left unmatched: 1. The CDR3 runs 14 residues. The germline V gene has CDR1 LGHNA and CDR2 YNFKEQ. CDR3 in DNA: TGTGCCAGCAGCCGGGGACAGGGGGACACTGAAGCTTTCTTT. Its protein product is CASSRGQGDTEAFF.

The V gene is TRBV28, the J gene TRBJ2-5, with a weak D call TRBD2 (6 bases). This CDR3 comprises 14 residues. The germline CDR1 and CDR2 sequences are MDHEN and SYDVKM. The germline V and J ends were trimmed by 7 bases and 0 bases, with 12 bases remaining between them. The CDR3 DNA is TGTGCCAGCACCCATCGGGGGTACCAAGAGACCCAGTACTTC. Protein sequence: CASTHRGYQETQYF.

This clonotype was seen repeatedly, ten times or more. CDR3 sequence: CSALPGGGNTEAFF. Written as DNA, the CDR3 is TGCAGTGCTCTTCCGGGCGGGGGGAACACTGAAGCTTTCTTT. The chain is built from TRBV20-1 and TRBJ1-1; weak D call: TRBD1 (5 bases). The V gene lost 5 bases and the J gene lost 1 base, with 14 bases spanning the gap. Germline V gene sequence: CDR1 DFQATT, CDR2 SNEGSKA (reference sequence). The CDR3 sequence is 14 residues long.